A single sample is the source of the 28 T cell receptor beta chains below, sequenced in a study of shared clonotypes between healthy human individuals. This table comes from immunoSEQ multiplex PCR, and its TCRdb copy is limited to in-frame clones, with some not included. This sample yields roughly 2.2 million clones, of which approximately 93% are seen a single time; 0.39% belongs to the top ten. The sample consisted of naive CD4+ T cells from PBMCs. As to subset: CD45RA+ positively selected. The receptors originated from a man between 18 and 29 years old in good health. Some clones in this sample may be carry-over from other donors' samples.

Turning to this clone: Different DNA sequences within this sample yield the same CDR3. V gene TRBV10-3 combines with J gene TRBJ1-1, with D maybe TRBD1 (5 bases). This CDR3 comprises 14 residues. Germline V gene data show CDR1 as ENHRY and CDR2 as SYGVKD. The V and J ends lost 3 bases and 0 bases respectively, with 8 bases between them. In nucleotides, the CDR3 is TGTGCCATCAGTGACATAGGGGTGAACACTGAAGCTTTCTTT. This gives the protein CAISDIGVNTEAFF.

The chain uses TRBV4-1 and TRBJ1-5; no firm D call. The V end lost 0 bases, the J end lost 9 bases, and 9 bases lay between the germline ends. The CDR3 contains 13 residues. Looked up from germline, CDR1 is MGHRA and CDR2 is YSYEKL. The DNA of the CDR3 is TGCGCCAGCAGCCAAGACCCCGAGGGGCCCCAGCATTTT. As protein: CASSQDPEGPQHF.

This clone has only one observation. The chain uses TRBV28 and TRBJ1-2; 7 nucleotides line up with TRBD1. Germline V gene sequence: CDR1 MDHEN, CDR2 SYDVKM. V gave up 4 bases and J gave up 8 bases; unmatched junction bases: 4. The CDR3 contains 12 residues. The CDR3 loop reads CASSSTGNGYTF. In DNA, the CDR3 is TGTGCCAGCAGTTCGACAGGGAACGGCTACACCTTC.

The rearrangement uses TRBV7-8 and TRBJ2-1; 11 nucleotides align to TRBD2. The V and J ends lost 3 bases and 3 bases, in that order; junction bases with no gene match: 10. The germline CDR1 and CDR2 sequences are SGHVS and FQNEAQ. The CDR3 loop spans 18 amino acids. CDR3 protein: CASSFLLAGVLNYNEQFF. DNA of the CDR3: TGTGCCAGCAGCTTCCTACTAGCGGGAGTCTTGAACTACAATGAGCAGTTCTTC. The full variable domain, in which reference TRBV7-8 and TRBJ2-1 provide the parts outside the CDR3, is GAGVSQSPRYKVAKRGQDVALRCDPISGHVSLFWYQQALGQGPEFLTYFQNEAQLDKSGLPSDRFFAERPEGSVSTLKIQRTQQEDSAVYLCASSFLLAGVLNYNEQFFGPGTRLTVL.

The J gene is TRBJ1-1, the V gene TRBV21-1; the table's D gene call, TRBD1, was not cross checked with the DNA. TRBV21-1 is given as a pseudogene. The CDR3 runs 16 residues. The CDR3 nucleotides are TGTGCCAGCAGCAAAGGATGGGACAGCTTGAACACTGAAGCTTTCTTT. Amino acids: CASSKGWDSLNTEAFF.

The rearrangement links TRBV2 to TRBJ1-5, with D hard to call. This CDR3 has 14 amino acids. Trimming took 6 bases from V and 1 from J, leaving 10 bases between them. CDR1 is SNHLY, CDR2 FYNNEI, per germline. The CDR3 bases are TGTGCCAGCAGCGTGCGGGAGAGCAATCAGCCCCAGCATTTT. Translating it yields CASSVRESNQPQHF.

The chain combines TRBV2 with TRBJ2-3, with a weak D call TRBD2 (5 bases). Trimming took 10 bases from V and 5 from J, leaving 16 bases between them. This CDR3 comprises 13 residues. Germline V gives CDR1 SNHLY, CDR2 FYNNEI. In DNA form, the CDR3 reads TGTGCCACGTTGGCGGGCAGTAAAGATACGCAGTATTTT. Protein sequence: CATLAGSKDTQYF.

This clone was seen only once. The V and J genes are TRBV5-6 and TRBJ1-2; 8 bases align to TRBD1. The CDR3 has 13 amino acids. Trimming cost V 4 bases and J 8 bases; bases outside gene matches: 7. The germline CDR1 and CDR2 sequences are SGHDT and YYEEEE. The CDR3 nucleotides read TGTGCCAGCAGCCCGACAGGGGTCCGGGGCTACACCTTC. It encodes CASSPTGVRGYTF.

The gene calls are TRBV18 and TRBJ2-1, with a weak D call TRBD2 (5 bases). CDR1 and CDR2 (germline): KGHSH, LQKENI. The CDR3 covers 14 residues. Trimming shortened V by 3 bases and J by 8 bases, and 14 bases separated the two germline ends. CDR3 sequence (DNA): TGTGCCAGCTCACCCCGACTATCCGAAGATGAGCAGTTCTTC. It codes for CASSPRLSEDEQFF.

CDR3 loop: CASSPGGVEQYF. CDR3 DNA sequence: TGTGCCAGTAGTCCCGGTGGGGTCGAGCAGTACTTC. This chain uses TRBV19 with TRBJ2-7, with D unclear. Germline lookup yields CDR1 LNHDA and CDR2 SQIVND (reference sequence). Between the trimmed V and J ends, which lost 5 bases and 6 bases, there was a span of 11 bases. The CDR3 runs to 12 residues.

The V gene is TRBV28, the J gene TRBJ1-1; D possibly corresponds to TRBD1 (5 bases). The CDR3 runs 14 residues. Germline-derived CDR1 and CDR2 are MDHEN and SYDVKM. Trimming left V 5 bases short and J 5 bases short, with 15 bases between. The CDR3 nucleotides read TGTGCCAGCAGTCGCCTTTGGGGGGAGACTGAAGCTTTCTTT. It translates to CASSRLWGETEAFF. Full variable domain (missing parts from reference TRBV28 and TRBJ1-1): DVKVTQSSRYLVKRTGEKVFLECVQDMDHENMFWYRQDPGLGLRLIYFSYDVKMKEKGDIPEGYSVSREKKERFSLILESASTNQTSMYLCASSRLWGETEAFFGQGTRLTVV.

The V and J genes are TRBV7-9 and TRBJ2-7, with D perhaps TRBD2 (6 bases). Germline V lookup: CDR1 SEHNR, CDR2 FQNEAQ (reference sequence). Trimming pared 5 bases from V and 3 bases from J, leaving 14 bases between. CDR3 length: 14 residues. CDR3: CASSPAVGGYEQYF. The CDR3, as DNA: TGTGCCAGCAGCCCCGCGGTCGGGGGCTACGAGCAGTACTTC. Variable domain in full (rest from reference TRBV7-9 and TRBJ2-7): DTGVSQNPRHKITKRGQNVTFRCDPISEHNRLYWYRQTLGQGPEFLTYFQNEAQLEKSRLLSDRFSAERPKGSFSTLEIQRTEQGDSAMYLCASSPAVGGYEQYFGPGTRLTVT.

The V and J genes are TRBV25-1 and TRBJ1-1; D is ambiguous. V was cut by 5 bases and J by 1 base, with 11 bases left in between. This CDR3 comprises 14 residues. Germline CDR1 is MGHDK and CDR2 is SYGVNS. CDR3 sequence: CASSPPLRNTEAFF. Written as DNA, the CDR3 is TGTGCCAGCAGTCCGCCCCTCAGGAACACTGAAGCTTTCTTT.

For this clone: The sample carries other DNA sequences with the same CDR3. The genes are TRBV5-1 and TRBJ1-2; 7 bases fit TRBD1. Germline-derived CDR1 and CDR2 are SGHRS and YFSETQ. The CDR3 covers 14 residues. With V trimmed by 2 bases and J by 3 bases, 4 bases remained unmatched. The CDR3: CASSLTGVDYGYTF. The DNA of the CDR3 is TGCGCCAGCAGCTTAACAGGGGTAGACTATGGCTACACCTTC.

The chain uses TRBV6-6 and TRBJ2-5; 7 positions match TRBD2. Looked up from germline, CDR1 is MNHNY and CDR2 is SVGAGI (reference sequence). The CDR3 is 12 amino acids. V lost 6 bases, J lost 9 bases, and 7 bases stayed unmatched. The CDR3 DNA follows: TGTGCCAGCAGGTCTGGAGGGAGGGCCCAGTACTTC. It yields the protein CASRSGGRAQYF.

The V gene is TRBV29-1, the J gene TRBJ2-5; 16 positions agree with TRBD2. With V trimmed by 6 bases and J by 4 bases, 8 bases remained unmatched. Germline CDR1 reads SQVTM; CDR2 reads ANQGSEA. This CDR3 has 16 amino acids. The CDR3, as DNA: TGCAGCGTAGCGGGACTAGCGGGAGGGCGGGGAGAGACCCAGTACTTC. This codes for CSVAGLAGGRGETQYF.

CDR3 in DNA: TGTGCCAGCAGCCTTCAGCTAGCGGCAAATGAGCAGTTCTTC. It codes for CASSLQLAANEQFF. This sequence joins TRBV7-9 and TRBJ2-1; TRBD2 matches at 7 bases. Germline assignment: CDR1 SEHNR and CDR2 FQNEAQ (reference sequence). The CDR3 totals 14 residues. Trimming removed 5 bases from V and 7 bases from J; junction bases left unmatched: 8.

This chain joins TRBV9 and TRBJ1-1; D not certain. The V gene's germline CDR1 is SGDLS and CDR2 YYNGEE. The ends were cut back, 0 bases at V and 4 bases at J, with 10 bases in the middle. This CDR3 is built from 14 residues. CDR3 in DNA: TGTGCCAGCAGCGTAGGAGTGACATCCACTGAAGCTTTCTTT. Its translation is CASSVGVTSTEAFF. The whole variable domain, filled in from reference TRBV9 and TRBJ1-1, reads DSGVTQTPKHLITATGQRVTLRCSPRSGDLSVYWYQQSLDQGLQFLIQYYNGEERAKGNILERFSAQQFPDLHSELNLSSLELGDSALYFCASSVGVTSTEAFFGQGTRLTVV.

V and J are TRBV19 and TRBJ2-7, with D perhaps matching TRBD1 (6 bases). Germline CDR1 LNHDA, CDR2 SQIVND (reference sequence). This CDR3 has 14 amino acids. The germline V and J ends were trimmed by 6 bases and 2 bases, with 14 bases remaining between them. This chain's CDR3 is CASSDGRGTYEQYF. DNA for the CDR3: TGTGCCAGTAGCGATGGCAGGGGAACCTACGAGCAGTACTTC.

V usage is TRBV4-2 and J usage is TRBJ2-2, with D possibly TRBD1 on 5 matching bases. In germline, CDR1 is LGHNA, CDR2 YNFKEQ. CDR3 length: 15 residues. V was pared by 0 bases and J by 5 bases, with 10 bases between. The CDR3 sequence: CASSQEKRQTGELFF. The CDR3 DNA reads TGTGCCAGCAGCCAAGAGAAGCGACAGACCGGGGAGCTGTTTTTT.

This sequence joins TRBV14 and TRBJ1-2; 9 nucleotides line up with TRBD1. V shed 0 bases and J 4 bases; nucleotides not matched to a gene: 9. From germline, CDR1 is SGHDN and CDR2 FVKESK. The CDR3 sequence is 17 residues long. CDR3 sequence reads: CASSQEGWTGEAYGYTF. The CDR3 bases are TGTGCCAGCAGCCAAGAAGGCTGGACAGGGGAAGCCTATGGCTACACCTTC.

The V call is TRBV7-2, the J call TRBJ1-1, with a tentative D call TRBD1 (6 bases). Germline values: CDR1 SGHTA, CDR2 FQGNSA. V lost 5 bases and J 14 bases, leaving 15 bases between the germline ends. CDR3 size: 11 residues. The CDR3 DNA sequence: TGTGCCAGCAGCGCGGGACACGGGGGCTTCTTT. As protein: CASSAGHGGFF.

The gene calls are TRBV6-6 and TRBJ2-1; D perhaps matches TRBD1 (5 bases). V was trimmed by 6 bases and J by 3 bases, leaving 12 bases between them. The CDR3 totals 14 residues. Per germline, CDR1 MNHNY and CDR2 SVGAGI (reference sequence). CDR3 nucleotides: TGTGCCAGCAGCCCTGGACAACACTACAATGAGCAGTTCTTC. Its protein product is CASSPGQHYNEQFF.

There are a few counts of this clone. The chain joins TRBV30 to TRBJ1-1; D not certain. The germline V gene encodes CDR1 GTSNPN and CDR2 SVGIG (reference sequence). With 2 bases removed from V and 5 bases from J, the gap between germline ends came to 9 bases. CDR3 length: 12 amino acids. CDR3 nucleotides: TGTGCCTGGAGTAAAACAGCGACTGAAGCTTTCTTT. Its translation: CAWSKTATEAFF.

The chain employs TRBV5-6 and TRBJ1-2, with D unclear. CDR1 is SGHDT and CDR2 is YYEEEE in the germline V gene. The CDR3 contains 15 residues. V lost 1 base, J lost 4 bases, and 14 bases lay in between. In DNA, the CDR3 is TGTGCCAGCAGCTTGAGGGCAGCTAGGACCTATGGCTACACCTTC. Protein: CASSLRAARTYGYTF.

This clone was detected once. CDR3 bases: TGTGCCAGCAGTTTAGACACGGGGGCAACTAATGAAAAACTGTTTTTT. Translation: CASSLDTGATNEKLFF. The chain joins TRBV28 to TRBJ1-4, with D maybe TRBD1 (5 bases). The V end lost 2 bases, the J end lost 0 bases, and 10 bases lay between the germline ends. Germline V CDR1 and CDR2: MDHEN, SYDVKM. The CDR3 sequence is 16 residues long.

The chain has TRBV4-2 and TRBJ2-7; TRBD2 matches at 10 bases. V dropped 2 bases and J dropped 2; count of bases not matched to a gene: 6. Germline V gives CDR1 LGHNA, CDR2 YNFKEQ. There are 16 residues in the CDR3. The chain's CDR3 is CASSQLSGRMAYEQYF. The CDR3 DNA sequence: TGTGCCAGCAGCCAACTTAGCGGGAGGATGGCCTACGAGCAGTACTTC.

In the case of this clone: This CDR3 is also generated by other DNA sequences in the sample. This chain uses TRBV29-1 with TRBJ2-1; either TRBD1 or TRBD2 may supply D (5 bases each). The germline CDR1 and CDR2 sequences are SQVTM and ANQGSEA. There are 15 residues in the CDR3. With 4 bases removed from V and 0 bases from J, the gap between germline ends came to 13 bases. CDR3 loop: CSVVGTPSSYNEQFF. For the CDR3, the DNA is TGCAGCGTTGTCGGGACCCCTAGCTCCTACAATGAGCAGTTCTTC.